This TCR beta chain came from a study of blood T cell repertoires in COVID-19. The overall study: Acute-phase and convalescent COVID-19 samples originated in the United States, Italy and Spain. From T cells, B-cell-depleted T cells, or PBMCs came the material, which was cDNA or gDNA.

CDR1 is MGHRA, CDR2 YSYEKL, per germline. Trimming removed 0 bases at V and 2 bases at J, with 16 bases between. The CDR3 totals 18 residues. As originally analysed: How many nucleated cells were present was estimated from reference gene primer amplification. Sequenced by immunoSEQ multiplex PCR; TCRdb stores in-frame clones only, minus some. V and J calls and clone size come straight from that table; D and trimming were deduced from the DNA. This repertoire shows over 100,000 clones, approximately 80% found once; its top ten account for 0.65% to 0.9%. This sequence was found in a woman aged 70-85 years with acute or convalescent COVID-19. V gene TRBV4-1 combines with J gene TRBJ2-2; possible D gene TRBD1, 5 bases. Sequencing input: peripheral blood. CDR3 protein: CASSQDRWVGVNTGELFF. CDR3 bases: TGCGCCAGCAGCCAAGATCGCTGGGTAGGGGTAAACACCGGGGAGCTGTTTTTT.